This entry features one TCR beta chain sequence. Its antigen is undetermined. A much larger clone lies a single base off, so this may be a read error. This sample is drawn from a study of response to subunit inactivated influenza vaccine. Overall study results and limits: Authors suggested each seasonal flu vaccination may recruit only limited numbers of new T cells.

TCRdb used MiXCR to reprocess the RT-PCR reads, holding one entry per CDR3 protein. The table shows 300,000 to 350,000 distinct CDR3 sequences, with around a fifth occurring only once. This specimen was PBMCs from blood, taken roughly 20 months after vaccination. The clonotype was recovered from a man aged 50 to 69 who received an inactivated influenza vaccine.

The CDR3 reads CASSQELRDKVFF. The CDR3 DNA reads TGCGCCAGCAGCCAAGAACTGCGTGATAAGGTGTTTTTT. The V and J genes are TRBV4-3 and TRBJ1-4; D is unresolved. Trimming stripped 0 bases from V and 15 bases from J, with 14 bases between. This CDR3 has 13 residues. Germline CDR1 is LGHNA and CDR2 is YSLEER.